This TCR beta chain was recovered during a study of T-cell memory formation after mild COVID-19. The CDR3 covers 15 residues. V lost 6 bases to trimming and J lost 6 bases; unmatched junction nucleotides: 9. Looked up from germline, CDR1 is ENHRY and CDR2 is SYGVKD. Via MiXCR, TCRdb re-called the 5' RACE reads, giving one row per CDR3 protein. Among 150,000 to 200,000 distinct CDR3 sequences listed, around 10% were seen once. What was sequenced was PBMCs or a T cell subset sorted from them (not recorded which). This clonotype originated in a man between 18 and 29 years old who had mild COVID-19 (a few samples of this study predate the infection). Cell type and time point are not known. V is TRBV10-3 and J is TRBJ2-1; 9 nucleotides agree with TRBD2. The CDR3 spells CAISKMAGGLNEQFF. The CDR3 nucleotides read TGTGCCATCAGCAAAATGGCGGGGGGGCTCAATGAGCAGTTCTTC.